Listed below are T cell receptor beta chains from one sample, sequenced in a study of technical replicates of blood from a few donors. Generated by immunoSEQ multiplex PCR, the TCRdb table keeps only in-frame clones and is missing some. Counted here are around 70,000 clones, 94% occurring once; the ten biggest clones make up about 0.35%. The sample consisted of T cells isolated from PBMCs. The receptor source for this set is a human donor in good health. CDR3s leave out the opening cysteine and the closing phenylalanine or tryptophan. Not all rows give a size; the values are once, few, many and, for expanded clones, a class.

j_call v_call clone_size cdr3_aa
TRBJ2-7 TRBV7-7 once ASSLGRGYEQY
TRBJ1-1 TRBV5-1 - ASSLDGTGNTEAF
TRBJ1-1 TRBV27 - ASSLLGQGGTEAF
TRBJ2-1 TRBV7-2 - ASSFLAAAYNEQF
TRBJ2-1 TRBV7-9 - ATMGVDYNEQF
TRBJ2-1 TRBV18 - ASSTSGPSKF
TRBJ1-5 TRBV5-5 - ASSLAGQFHQPQH
TRBJ2-2 TRBV19 - ASSMTLAGLNTGELF
TRBJ2-3 TRBV30 - AWSVRPRTSRSDTQY
TRBJ2-6 TRBV19 - ASSILIRTSGANVLT
TRBJ1-1 TRBV6-6 - ASSSTGGSEAF
TRBJ1-2 TRBV7-2 - ASSLTGFYGYT
TRBJ2-5 TRBV4-2 - ASSQGTSDQETQY
TRBJ1-1 TRBV30 few AWSIGQGNTEAF
TRBJ1-2 TRBV6-6 - ASSYENRGLGYT
TRBJ1-3 TRBV7-9 - ASSQGHPASGNTIY
TRBJ2-1 TRBV27 - ASSLRWTSGRAGEQF
TRBJ2-7 TRBV6-6 - ASSYQREGYEQY
TRBJ2-7 TRBV27 once ASTTTGGSYEQY
TRBJ2-7 TRBV28 - ASSLRQGFREQY
TRBJ1-3 TRBV10-3 - AISEATGSPSGNTIY
TRBJ2-7 TRBV6-5 - ASSYGGFREQY
TRBJ2-1 TRBV7-3 - ASSLSGNNEQF
TRBJ2-1 TRBV14 - ASSQDRGHSYNEQF
TRBJ2-7 TRBV7-9 - ASSPTGGSYEQY
TRBJ1-1 TRBV7-8 - ASSLQGQGNTEAF
TRBJ2-7 TRBV4-1 - ASSDPWGQGTGEQY
TRBJ2-7 TRBV4-1 - ASSQEIQRGLYEQY